This passage covers 20 T cell receptor beta chains from one sample sequenced in a study of T cells in women clearing cervical HPV infection. Libraries were prepared by immunoSEQ multiplex PCR; TCRdb keeps only in-frame clonotypes and omits some of them. The sample holds approximately 35,000 clones. The sequencing sample was made of blood buffy coat. Receptors were obtained from a woman between 18 and 70 years old with a cervical HPV16 infection that either progressed to CIN3+ or cleared (not recorded which).

With regard to this clone: From the germline J gene comes the end of the CDR3, since the read stops 3 residues before it. This chain uses TRBV29-1 with TRBJ2-1; 9 positions agree with TRBD2. Unmatched junction bases numbered 6, after V lost 0 bases and J lost 6 bases. Looked up from germline, CDR1 is SQVTM and CDR2 is ANQGSEA. The CDR3 is 15 residues long. CDR3 sequence: CSVEDGASGVNEQFF. The sequenced part of the CDR3 DNA is TGCAGCGTTGAAGACGGAGCTAGCGGGGTCAATGAG.

About this clone: The read comes to an end 3 residues before the CDR3 does, leaving the germline J gene to fill in the end. The rearrangement uses TRBV19 and TRBJ2-3; 8 nucleotides match TRBD1. This CDR3 spans 15 amino acids. J gave up 5 bases and V 4 bases, and 8 bases lay outside the gene matches. Germline lookup yields CDR1 LNHDA and CDR2 SQIVND (reference sequence). The CDR3 DNA, read in part, is TGTGCCAGTAGTACGAGACAGGGGTTTGGAGATACG. Amino acid sequence: CASSTRQGFGDT. The whole CDR3 is CASSTRQGFGDTQYF.

Remarks on this clone: Read coverage stops 3 residues before the CDR3 terminus; the germline J gene supplies the remainder. The chain carries TRBV20-1 and TRBJ2-2; tentatively, D is TRBD2 (5 bases). The CDR3 contains 13 residues. Germline CDR1 and CDR2: DFQATT and SNEGSKA (reference sequence). The V gene lost 5 bases and the J gene lost 3 bases, with 10 bases spanning the gap. The CDR3 bases that were read are TGCAGTGCTTCGGGGTCTCACACCGGGGAG. Its protein product is CSASGSHTGE. The CDR3 as a whole reads CSASGSHTGELFF.

To note about this clone: The read terminates 3 residues before the CDR3 end, so the remaining end is supplied by the germline J gene. The chain links TRBV2 to TRBJ2-7; perhaps TRBD1 as D (5 bases). The germline V and J ends were trimmed by 2 bases and 5 bases, with 13 bases remaining between them. CDR1 and CDR2 (germline): SNHLY, FYNNEI. The CDR3 is made up of 14 amino acids. The CDR3 loop reads CASSERGRADEQYF. CDR3 DNA (partial): TGTGCCAGCAGTGAACGAGGCAGGGCTGACGAG.

Worth noting for this clone: The sequenced fragment ends 3 residues before the CDR3 boundary, so the rest is inferred from the germline J gene. The chain joins TRBV29-1 to TRBJ1-3, with D maybe TRBD1 (5 bases). Per the germline V gene, CDR1 is SQVTM and CDR2 is ANQGSEA. Trimming shortened V by 4 bases and J by 2 bases, and 12 bases separated the two germline ends. This CDR3 is 14 amino acids long. This CDR3 is CSVVGGLAGNTIYF. The CDR3 DNA, read in part, is TGCAGCGTTGTGGGGGGATTAGCTGGAAACACC.

Worth noting for this clone: The read finishes 3 residues shy of the CDR3 end, and the germline J gene is used to complete it. V usage is TRBV29-1 and J usage is TRBJ1-5; D perhaps matches TRBD1 (5 bases). The V end lost 4 bases, the J end lost 5 bases, and 9 bases lay between the germline ends. The CDR3 runs to 12 residues. The germline CDR1 and CDR2 sequences are SQVTM and ANQGSEA. The CDR3 sequence is CSVASGDQPQHF. The CDR3 bases that were read are TGCAGCGTTGCCTCGGGGGATCAGCCC.

As concerns this clone: The read halts 3 residues ahead of the CDR3 end, with the missing end drawn from the germline J gene. The V gene is TRBV29-1, the J gene TRBJ1-5, with TRBD1 matching over 8 bases. This CDR3 has 14 amino acids. The V and J ends lost 4 bases and 2 bases, in that order; junction bases with no gene match: 4. Germline CDR1 SQVTM, CDR2 ANQGSEA. The DNA read from the CDR3 is TGCAGCGTTGGGTCAGGGGGCGGCAATCAGCCC. This gives the protein CSVGSGGGNQP. The entire CDR3 protein reads CSVGSGGGNQPQHF. The variable domain in full, completed from reference TRBV29-1 and TRBJ1-5, reads SAVISQKPSRDICQRGTSLTIQCQVDSQVTMMFWYRQQPGQSLTLIATANQGSEATYESGFVIDKFPISRPNLTFSTLTVSNMSPEDSSIYLCSVGSGGGNQPQHFGDGTRLSIL.

About this clone itself: The missing CDR3 end, 3 residues past where the read stops, is filled in from the germline J gene. The chain is built from TRBV18 and TRBJ2-5; D is perhaps TRBD1 (5 bases). CDR1 and CDR2 (germline): KGHSH, LQKENI. The CDR3 extends over 13 amino acids. V was shortened by 3 bases and J by 2 bases, with 7 bases between the two germline ends. The CDR3 spells CASSPRQQETQYF. The part of the CDR3 DNA that was read is TGTGCCAGCTCACCGAGACAGCAAGAGACC.

On this clone itself: The missing CDR3 end, 3 residues past where the read stops, is filled in from the germline J gene. The chain joins TRBV6-2 or TRBV6-3 to TRBJ1-6; 7 bases fit TRBD1. Germline V CDR1 and CDR2: MNHEY, SVGEGT. The CDR3 length is 14 residues. The covered CDR3 bases are TGTGCCAGCAATCCCGCCGGGGACAGTCGATCC. Its translation: CASNPAGDSRS. The full CDR3 is CASNPAGDSRSLHF.

Concerning this clone: The observed sequence ends 3 residues before the CDR3 terminus, with the missing tail filled in from the germline J gene. This sequence joins TRBV20-1 and TRBJ1-2, with 8 bases aligning to TRBD1. Trimming took 4 bases from V and 6 from J; bases not matched to a gene: 10. This CDR3 has 14 residues. CDR1 and CDR2 (germline): DFQATT, SNEGSKA (reference sequence). CDR3 bases read: TGCAGTGCTATTCCCTCCGACAGGGGAAATGGC. Its translation is CSAIPSDRGNG. The complete CDR3 reads CSAIPSDRGNGYTF.

A note on this clone: The read gets to within 3 residues of the CDR3 end, and the germline J gene fills in the rest. The rearrangement links TRBV20-1 to TRBJ2-7; TRBD1 might be the D (5 bases). The CDR3 spans 15 residues. The V end was cut by 3 bases, the J end by 0 bases, with 15 bases between. The germline CDR1 and CDR2 sequences are DFQATT and SNEGSKA (reference sequence). CDR3 bases read: TGCAGTGCTAGCGACAGTTACCAGAGCTCCTACGAG. Translating gives CSASDSYQSSYE. The entire CDR3 reads CSASDSYQSSYEQYF.

Worth noting for this clone: The sequenced fragment ends 3 residues before the CDR3 boundary, so the rest is inferred from the germline J gene. This chain links TRBV10-1 with TRBJ2-3, with D perhaps TRBD2 (5 bases). Germline CDR1 is WNHNN and CDR2 is SYGVQD (reference sequence). The CDR3 loop spans 13 amino acids. The CDR3 sequence: CANPHGPGLSQYF. The part of the CDR3 DNA that was read is TGCGCCAACCCCCACGGCCCGGGGTTGTCG.

As regards this clone: The read is 3 residues too short to cover the CDR3 end, so that end is filled in from the germline J gene. V and J are TRBV7-2 and TRBJ2-3, with TRBD1 matching 8 bases. Germline lookup yields CDR1 SGHTA and CDR2 FQGNSA. The CDR3 contains 14 residues. The CDR3 sequence is CASSRGQGQETQYF. Incomplete CDR3 DNA: TGTGCCAGCAGCAGAGGACAGGGTCAAGAGACG.

Concerning this clone itself: From the germline J gene comes the end of the CDR3, since the read stops 3 residues before it. V is TRBV2 and J is TRBJ2-7; the D is unclear. The V and J ends lost 3 bases and 1 base respectively, with 10 bases between them. CDR1 and CDR2 (germline): SNHLY, FYNNEI. CDR3 size: 14 residues. The sequenced part of the CDR3 DNA is TGTGCCAGCAGTGACTCAGACAAGTCCTACGAG. Amino acids: CASSDSDKSYE. The whole CDR3 region reads CASSDSDKSYEQYF.

In the case of this clone: The sequenced fragment ends 3 residues before the CDR3 boundary, so the rest is inferred from the germline J gene. The chain is built from TRBV4-2 and TRBJ1-1, with 7 bases that match TRBD1. Germline V CDR1 and CDR2: LGHNA, YNFKEQ. V shed 4 bases, J shed 0 bases, and the junction held 11 bases outside the gene matches. The CDR3 is 17 amino acids. The CDR3 here is CASSRTLQGMVNTEAFF. CDR3 DNA (partial): TGTGCCAGCAGCCGAACATTACAGGGGATGGTGAACACTGAA.

A word on this clone: Sequencing ends 3 residues short of the CDR3 end; the germline J gene provides the rest. The V and J genes are TRBV5-5 and TRBJ1-4; the D gene is possibly TRBD1 (6 bases). Germline V CDR1 and CDR2: SGHKS, YYEKEE (reference sequence). Trimming took off 5 bases at V and 3 bases at J, with 11 bases between the two ends. The CDR3 extends over 14 amino acids. CDR3 bases read: TGTGCCAGCAGTGGGGGGGCGGCTAATGAAAAA. Its translation: CASSGGAANEK. The CDR3 reads in full as CASSGGAANEKLFF.

On this clone: The read ends 3 residues shy of where the CDR3 ends; the end is completed using the germline J gene. The chain uses TRBV14 and TRBJ1-4; weak D call: TRBD1 (5 bases). Germline values: CDR1 SGHDN, CDR2 FVKESK. The CDR3 is 19 amino acids. V was pared by 2 bases and J by 5 bases, with 24 bases between. CDR3 protein: CASSQPDERGFRQNEKLFF. CDR3 DNA (partial): TGTGCCAGCAGCCAACCGGACGAGCGGGGGTTCAGGCAGAATGAAAAA. Variable domain in full (rest from reference TRBV14 and TRBJ1-4): EAGVTQFPSHSVIEKGQTVTLRCDPISGHDNLYWYRRVMGKEIKFLLHFVKESKQDESGMPNNRFLAERTGGTYSTLKVQPAELEDSGVYFCASSQPDERGFRQNEKLFFGSGTQLSVL.

Of note for this clone: The CDR3 is cut off 3 residues early in the read; its end comes from the germline J gene. The V gene is TRBV12-5, the J gene TRBJ2-7; 9 bases line up with TRBD1. The CDR3 consists of 17 residues. Germline loops: CDR1 LGHNT, CDR2 FRNRAP. The V and J ends lost 4 bases and 3 bases, in that order; junction bases with no gene match: 13. CDR3 sequence: CASGWGTGFGRDYEQYF. The DNA read from the CDR3 is TGTGCTAGTGGTTGGGGGACAGGGTTTGGGAGGGACTACGAG.

Note on this clone: The read is 3 residues too short to cover the CDR3 end, so that end is filled in from the germline J gene. The chain employs TRBV10-3 and TRBJ2-1, with 15 bases lining up with TRBD2. Germline lookup yields CDR1 ENHRY and CDR2 SYGVKD. The length of the CDR3 is 16 residues. V trimming: 3 bases; J trimming: 8 bases; junction bases outside the gene matches: 5. The sequenced part of the CDR3 DNA is TGTGCCATCAGTGATTCGGGACTAGCGGGGGGAGATGAG. Its translation is CAISDSGLAGGDE. From start to end, the CDR3 is CAISDSGLAGGDEQFF.

Notes on this clone: The read is 3 residues too short to cover the CDR3 end, so that end is filled in from the germline J gene. This sequence joins TRBV12-3 or TRBV12-4 and TRBJ2-3, with 10 bases lining up with TRBD2. The CDR3 covers 15 residues. Trimming cost V 5 bases and J 5 bases; bases outside gene matches: 7. The DNA read from the CDR3 is TGTGCCAGCAGTGCTAGCGGGGGCTGGGGAGATACG. Translation gives CASSASGGWGDT. The CDR3 reads in full as CASSASGGWGDTQYF.